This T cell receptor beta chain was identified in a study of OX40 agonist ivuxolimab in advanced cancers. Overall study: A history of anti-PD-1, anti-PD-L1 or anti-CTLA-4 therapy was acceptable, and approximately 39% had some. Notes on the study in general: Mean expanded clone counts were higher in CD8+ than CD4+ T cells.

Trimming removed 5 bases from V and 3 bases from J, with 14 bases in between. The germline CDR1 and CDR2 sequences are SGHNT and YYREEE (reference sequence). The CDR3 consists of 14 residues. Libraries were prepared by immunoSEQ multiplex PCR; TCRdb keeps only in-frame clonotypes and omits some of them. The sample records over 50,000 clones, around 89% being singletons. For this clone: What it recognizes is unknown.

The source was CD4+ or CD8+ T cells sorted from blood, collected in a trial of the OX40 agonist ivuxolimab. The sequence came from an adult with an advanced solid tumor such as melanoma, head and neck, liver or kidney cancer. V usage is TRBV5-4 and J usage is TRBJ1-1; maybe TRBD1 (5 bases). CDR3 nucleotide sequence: TGTGCCAGCAGAGGAGGTGGGGCGGACACTGAAGCTTTCTTT. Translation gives CASRGGGADTEAFF.